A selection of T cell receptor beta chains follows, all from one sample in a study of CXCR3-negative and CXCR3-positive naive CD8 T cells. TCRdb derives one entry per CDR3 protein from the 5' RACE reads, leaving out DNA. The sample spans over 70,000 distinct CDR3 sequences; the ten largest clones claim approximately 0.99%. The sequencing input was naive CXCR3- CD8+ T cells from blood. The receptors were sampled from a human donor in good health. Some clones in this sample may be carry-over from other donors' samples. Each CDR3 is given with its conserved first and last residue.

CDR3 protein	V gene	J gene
CSVSGGRLYNEQFF	TRBV29-1	TRBJ2-1
CAGREGEYTDTQYF	TRBV10-3	TRBJ2-3
CASSPQGSYNEQFF	TRBV6-6	TRBJ2-1
CASSLGGPEYNEQFF	TRBV7-9	TRBJ2-1
CASSLATVKGWGATDTQYF	TRBV5-5	TRBJ2-3
CASSSLLSAVHEQYF	TRBV12-3/TRBV12-4	TRBJ2-7
CASSLISGDYGYTF	TRBV13	TRBJ1-2
CASSQAGTSSPGELFF	TRBV4-1	TRBJ2-2
CAWGTWDRGSEQYF	TRBV30	TRBJ2-7
CASSRGDYNSPLHF	TRBV9	TRBJ1-6
CASSSALNTEAFF	TRBV7-3	TRBJ1-1
CASSYWQGGEQYF	TRBV6-5	TRBJ2-7
CSVDTSGTDTQYF	TRBV29-1	TRBJ2-3
CASSEGEAPEQLF	TRBV2	TRBJ2-1
CSAYGDWTGEDARLTNEKLFF	TRBV20-1	TRBJ1-4
CASSFSDRLYGYTF	TRBV11-3	TRBJ1-2
CSVQVGGQGAYEQYF	TRBV29-1	TRBJ2-7
CASSGPTGPRSSYEQYF	TRBV21-1	TRBJ2-7
CASSQGRDASTDTQYF	TRBV14	TRBJ2-3
CASSREGGTGELFF	TRBV6-5	TRBJ2-2
CASSYSGDTQYF	TRBV6-5	TRBJ2-3
CASGGTSGEETQYF	TRBV12-3/TRBV12-4	TRBJ2-5
CASSREFANEQFF	TRBV28	TRBJ2-1
CSVEAGLPYEQYF	TRBV29-1	TRBJ2-7
CASSEVSGGQETQYF	TRBV6-1	TRBJ2-5
CSARGVDSSNPQLYEQYF	TRBV20-1	TRBJ2-7
CASSKASGRSPTDTQYF	TRBV21-1	TRBJ2-3
CASSLTEGLEGYTQYF	TRBV7-9	TRBJ2-3
CSVEMWDRDEQYF	TRBV29-1	TRBJ2-7
CASRDWGGHSYNEQFF	TRBV5-4	TRBJ2-1
CASTGTGYNEQFF	TRBV12-3/TRBV12-4	TRBJ2-1
CASSDSRMDTWGEQFF	TRBV10-1	TRBJ2-1
CSARGTSDHNEQFF	TRBV20-1	TRBJ2-1
CSVEDLGGGRSYEQYF	TRBV29-1	TRBJ2-7